This T cell receptor beta chain emerged from a study of T cells in Graves' hyperthyroidism and ophthalmopathy. This clonotype was detected only a few times. A much larger clone sits a single nucleotide away, making a read error possible. Amplification of TCR beta CDR3 regions used RNA as the template. With the HTBI primer set, the TCR CDR3 went through a first round of RT-PCR. TCRdb itself ran the multiplex PCR reads through MiXCR, one entry per CDR3 protein. Of hundreds of thousands of distinct CDR3 sequences detected, about 15% appear once; the ten largest clones hold 9.5% to 13%. For Graves' hyperthyroidism to be stable, ophthalmopathy could not progress within 18 months. This TCR was recovered from a woman between 18 and 30 years old with Graves' hyperthyroidism. Sequenced material: blood.

The CDR3 loop is CAGSSTSRNQPQHF. The CDR3 nucleotides are TGTGCCGGCAGCTCCACCTCACGCAATCAGCCCCAGCATTTT. The chain combines TRBV11-2 with TRBJ1-5; the D is unclear. Germline-derived CDR1 and CDR2 are SGHAT and FQNNGV. The CDR3 runs 14 residues. Full variable domain (missing parts from reference TRBV11-2 and TRBJ1-5): EAGVAQSPRYKIIEKRQSVAFWCNPISGHATLYWYQQILGQGPKLLIQFQNNGVVDDSQLPKDRFSAERLKGVDSTLKIQPAKLEDSAVYLCAGSSTSRNQPQHFGDGTRLSIL.